Sequencing of this T cell receptor (beta chain) was carried out in a study of shared clonotypes between healthy human individuals. Broader study findings: Among the subsets, naive ones generally showed larger estimated richness than memory ones. The naive CD4 repertoires of a few donors were compared, and about 5% of clonotypes were shared.

A note on this clone: Its antigen is unidentified.

CD45RO-negative CD8 cells positively selected for CCR7 made up the naive population, which excluded terminally differentiated effector memory CD45RA+ cells. Donors included only healthy HIV-negative adults lacking recent acute infections or vaccinations. Genomic DNA belonging to each subset was distributed in equal measure over several immunoSEQ plates. Sequencing used immunoSEQ multiplex PCR; TCRdb keeps in-frame clones, though not all of them. Among about 2.1 million clones listed, 85% to 95% were seen once. CDR3 size: 14 residues. Trimming cost V 3 bases and J 1 base, with 11 bases left between them. Germline V gene data show CDR1 as SGHNT and CDR2 as YYREEE (reference sequence).

The sample was naive CD8+ T cells from PBMCs. This chain joins TRBV5-4 and TRBJ2-7; D is undetermined. This sequence was found in a man between 18 and 29 years old in good health. Some clones in this sample may be carry-over from other donors' samples. CDR3 sequence: CASSSSVNSYEQYF. As DNA, the CDR3 is TGTGCCAGCAGCTCTTCAGTGAATTCCTACGAGCAGTACTTC.